These T cell receptor beta chains were read from a single sample in a study of T cells in Graves' hyperthyroidism and ophthalmopathy. TCRdb called the multiplex PCR reads again in MiXCR, with one record for every CDR3 protein. The sample lists about 340,000 distinct CDR3 sequences, 21% occurring once. The specimen was blood. These TCRs come from a woman in her fifties or sixties with Graves' hyperthyroidism. The CDR3 runs from the conserved cysteine through the conserved F or W. Each record gives: clone size, J gene, D gene, V gene, CDR3 protein, CDR3 DNA. D genes are given only for firm matches. A row's size may be missing; if present it is once, few, many or a size class.

size: NA; J: TRBJ1-2; D: NA; V: TRBV6-1; CDR3: CASSRPGQHNYGYTF; DNA: TGTGCCAGCAGCCGTCCCGGACAGCATAACTATGGCTACACCTTC
size: NA; J: TRBJ1-2; D: NA; V: TRBV6-2/TRBV6-3; CDR3: CASSYSTSSLRFLDGYTF; DNA: TGTGCCAGCAGTTACTCGACATCAAGTCTACGGTTTTTAGATGGCTACACCTTC
size: once; J: TRBJ2-7; D: TRBD1; V: TRBV24-1; CDR3: CATSDTGTGPEQYF; DNA: TGTGCCACCAGTGATACCGGGACAGGGCCCGAGCAGTACTTC
size: many; J: TRBJ2-7; D: NA; V: TRBV7-8; CDR3: CASSLRGNEQYF; DNA: TGTGCCAGCAGCTTACGGGGGAATGAGCAGTACTTC
size: NA; J: TRBJ1-4; D: NA; V: TRBV11-2; CDR3: CASSLPSGKLFF; DNA: TGTGCCAGCAGCTTGCCCTCGGGAAAACTGTTTTTT
size: many; J: TRBJ2-1; D: NA; V: TRBV7-9; CDR3: CASSSSGKQFF; DNA: TGTGCCAGCAGCTCATCGGGGAAGCAGTTCTTC
size: NA; J: TRBJ2-5; D: NA; V: TRBV20-1; CDR3: CSAGQRVQETQYF; DNA: TGCAGTGCTGGCCAGCGGGTGCAAGAGACCCAGTACTTC
size: many; J: TRBJ1-1; D: TRBD1; V: TRBV6-1; CDR3: CASSGQGAYRGNTEAFF; DNA: TGTGCCAGCAGTGGCCAAGGGGCGTACAGGGGAAACACTGAAGCTTTCTTT
size: many; J: TRBJ1-1; D: TRBD1; V: TRBV5-5; CDR3: CASSLFLGTVNTEAFF; DNA: TGTGCCAGCAGCTTGTTCCTCGGGACAGTAAACACTGAAGCTTTCTTT
size: many; J: TRBJ2-5; D: NA; V: TRBV7-8; CDR3: CASSLAAVGETQYF; DNA: TGTGCCAGCAGCTTAGCTGCCGTGGGGGAGACCCAGTACTTC
size: many; J: TRBJ2-3; D: NA; V: TRBV11-2; CDR3: CASSLTSLDTQYF; DNA: TGTGCCAGCAGCTTAACCTCCTTGGATACGCAGTATTTT
size: few; J: TRBJ1-2; D: NA; V: TRBV6-5; CDR3: CASSYWGQEGYTF; DNA: TGTGCCAGCAGTTACTGGGGACAAGAAGGCTACACCTTC
size: many; J: TRBJ1-3; D: NA; V: TRBV28; CDR3: CASKTHAGNTIYF; DNA: TGTGCCAGCAAAACGCACGCTGGAAACACCATATATTTT
size: NA; J: TRBJ2-1; D: TRBD1; V: TRBV2; CDR3: CASRYRGDYNEQFF; DNA: TGTGCCAGCAGGTACAGGGGAGACTACAATGAGCAGTTCTTC
size: NA; J: TRBJ2-5; D: NA; V: TRBV27; CDR3: CASSSGLQGWGETQYF; DNA: TGTGCCAGCAGTTCGGGCTTACAGGGATGGGGAGAGACCCAGTACTTC
size: few; J: TRBJ2-1; D: TRBD2; V: TRBV3-1; CDR3: CASSHLGLAGYNEQFF; DNA: TGTGCCAGCAGCCACCTCGGACTAGCTGGCTACAATGAGCAGTTCTTC
size: many; J: TRBJ2-7; D: NA; V: TRBV28; CDR3: CASSFGVPPKEQYF; DNA: TGTGCCAGCAGTTTTGGGGTTCCCCCGAAGGAGCAGTACTTC
size: few; J: TRBJ2-1; D: TRBD2; V: TRBV5-1; CDR3: CASSGRDYGSSYNEQFF; DNA: TGCGCCAGCAGCGGGAGGGACTACGGAAGCTCCTACAATGAGCAGTTCTTC
size: once; J: TRBJ2-5; D: TRBD2; V: TRBV2; CDR3: CASSGGLAGTQETQYF; DNA: TGTGCCAGCAGTGGCGGACTAGCGGGAACCCAAGAGACCCAGTACTTC
size: many; J: TRBJ2-3; D: TRBD2; V: TRBV15; CDR3: CATSRGSGGPVDTQYF; DNA: TGTGCCACCAGCAGAGGGTCGGGAGGGCCGGTAGATACGCAGTATTTT
size: once; J: TRBJ2-2; D: TRBD1; V: TRBV10-3; CDR3: CAISLGTGVTGELLF; DNA: TGTGCCATCAGCCTCGGGACAGGGGTGACCGGGGAGCTGTTATTT
size: many; J: TRBJ2-7; D: TRBD2; V: TRBV28; CDR3: CASTSDRARTSGRVYEQYF; DNA: TGTGCCAGCACCTCCGACAGGGCGAGAACTAGCGGGAGGGTGTACGAGCAGTACTTC